A selection of T cell receptor beta chains follows, all from one sample in a study of blood T cell repertoires in COVID-19. Assay used: immunoSEQ multiplex PCR; TCRdb lists only in-frame clones, some missing. The data contain approximately 300,000 clones, about 86% of them singletons. Sequenced: peripheral blood. These receptors all stem from an older person with COVID-19, enrolled during active disease. Both conserved end residues are part of each CDR3. Fields, in order: V gene, CDR3 length, J gene, D gene, CDR3 DNA, CDR3 protein. A D gene is named only where the DNA matches it firmly.

>TRBV12-5|13|TRBJ1-1|-
TGTGCTAGTGGTCCCCCCAGGTCGACTGAAGCTTTCTTT
CASGPPRSTEAFF
>TRBV7-6|15|TRBJ2-7|TRBD1
TGTGCCAGCAGCCCCGATGCCACAGGGGGTGGCGAGCAGTACTTC
CASSPDATGGGEQYF
>TRBV11-2|14|TRBJ1-4|-
TGTGCCAGCAGCTTCGGGGGGTTGAGTGAAAAACTGTTTTTT
CASSFGGLSEKLFF
>TRBV4-2|17|TRBJ2-3|TRBD1
TGTGCCAGCAGCCCCAAAGGACAGGGGTCTTACACAGATACGCAGTATTTT
CASSPKGQGSYTDTQYF
>TRBV19|16|TRBJ2-5|TRBD2
TGTGCCAGTAGTACTACTAGCGGGGGCGACCAAGAGACCCAGTACTTC
CASSTTSGGDQETQYF
>TRBV7-2|14|TRBJ2-7|-
TGTGCCAGCAGCCCCCATCAGAATCCCTACGAGCAGTACTTC
CASSPHQNPYEQYF
>TRBV7-3|15|TRBJ2-1|TRBD2
TGTGCCAGCAGCTTAAGACTAGCGGGTAACAATGAGCAGTTCTTC
CASSLRLAGNNEQFF
>TRBV10-3|17|TRBJ2-6|TRBD1
TGTGCCATCAGTGGGGGCCAGGGGGCCCCTGGGGCCAACGTCCTGACTTTC
CAISGGQGAPGANVLTF
>TRBV6-2/TRBV6-3|16|TRBJ1-5|TRBD1
TGTGCCAGCAGTCGAGAACGGACAGGGGGCAATCAGCCCCAGCATTTT
CASSRERTGGNQPQHF
>TRBV11-2|12|TRBJ2-3|-
TGTGCCAGCAGGGCCCCCGGGGATACGCAGTATTTT
CASRAPGDTQYF
>TRBV18|16|TRBJ2-1|TRBD2
TGTGCCAGCTCACCCCTGACTAGCGGCTCCTACAATGAGCAGTTCTTC
CASSPLTSGSYNEQFF
>TRBV21-1|18|TRBJ2-1|-
TGTGCCAGCAGCCCCCCTAGGCTAGCGGACTTCTCCTACAATGAGCAGTTCTTC
CASSPPRLADFSYNEQFF
>TRBV7-6|13|TRBJ2-3|-
TGTGCCAGCTCTAACCCCACAGGCGATACGCAGTATTTT
CASSNPTGDTQYF
>TRBV7-2|16|TRBJ1-3|-
TGTGCCAGCAGCTTAGTCGGGGGATTCTCTGGAAACACCATATATTTT
CASSLVGGFSGNTIYF
>TRBV5-8|15|TRBJ1-1|-
TGTGCCAGCAGCTTTCCCAGGGCAGGAGGGACTGAAGCTTTCTTT
CASSFPRAGGTEAFF
>TRBV5-4|14|TRBJ1-4|-
TGTGCCAGCAGCTCCGGACAGTCCAGTGAAAAACTGTTTTTT
CASSSGQSSEKLFF
>TRBV7-2|14|TRBJ1-1|-
TGTGCCAGCAGCTTAGAAACAGGGAACGCTGAAGCTTTCTTT
CASSLETGNAEAFF
>TRBV13|17|TRBJ2-1|TRBD2
TGTGCCAGCAGCCACCTCGGGACTAGCGGGTACTACAATGAGCAGTTCTTC
CASSHLGTSGYYNEQFF
>TRBV29-1|14|TRBJ1-2|-
TGCAGCGTCCGACCCAGGGCTGGCAACTATGGCTACACCTTC
CSVRPRAGNYGYTF
>TRBV18|15|TRBJ2-7|-
TGTGCCAGCTCTCCAGACCCTAGGCCGGCCTACGAGCAGTACTTC
CASSPDPRPAYEQYF
>TRBV6-5|15|TRBJ2-7|-
TGTGCCAGCATGACCCATCAGGCCAACTCCTACGAGCAGTACTTC
CASMTHQANSYEQYF
>TRBV7-2|16|TRBJ2-5|-
TGTGCCAGCAGCTTAACCGGCTACCCAAGGGGAGAGACCCAGTACTTC
CASSLTGYPRGETQYF